This passage covers 31 T cell receptor beta chains from one sample sequenced in a study of PD-1 blockade in classical Hodgkin lymphoma. The data were produced by immunoSEQ multiplex PCR, yet TCRdb's version contains in-frame clones alone and is incomplete. Of 12,000 to 15,000 clones listed, about 86% were seen once; the top ten hold 25%. Relapses following autologous stem cell transplantation were seen in all patients, with brentuximab vedotin exposure varying. The source was peripheral blood mononuclear cells (PBMCs), collected before the second cycle of nivolumab. All receptors derive from a human donor with classical Hodgkin lymphoma.

The CDR3 loop reads CASSPPGSVSYEQYF. The CDR3 DNA reads as TGTGCCAGCTCACCACCGGGGTCGGTCTCCTACGAGCAGTACTTC. The V gene is TRBV18, the J gene TRBJ2-7; D ambiguous. The CDR3 has 15 residues. V gave up 0 bases and J gave up 0 bases, with 9 bases separating them. CDR1 KGHSH and CDR2 LQKENI come from the germline V gene.

This clone was picked up a small number of times. The CDR3 protein is CASSQTENQPQHF. CDR3 DNA: TGTGCCAGCAGCCAGACGGAGAATCAGCCCCAGCATTTT. V gene TRBV7-9 combines with J gene TRBJ1-5; no clear D. Trimming took 5 bases from V and 4 from J, leaving 9 bases between them. CDR1 and CDR2 (germline): SEHNR, FQNEAQ (reference sequence). CDR3 length equals 13 residues.

The chain combines TRBV29-1 with TRBJ1-1, with TRBD1 as a possible D gene (5 bases). V was pared by 5 bases and J by 6 bases, with 19 bases between. In germline, CDR1 is SQVTM, CDR2 ANQGSEA. The CDR3 extends over 14 amino acids. This chain's CDR3 is CSVSSQGRPPEAFF. For the CDR3, the DNA is TGCAGCGTTTCCTCTCAGGGAAGACCTCCTGAAGCTTTCTTT. Full variable domain (rest looked up from reference TRBV29-1 and TRBJ1-1): SAVISQKPSRDICQRGTSLTIQCQVDSQVTMMFWYRQQPGQSLTLIATANQGSEATYESGFVIDKFPISRPNLTFSTLTVSNMSPEDSSIYLCSVSSQGRPPEAFFGQGTRLTVV.

This rearrangement joins TRBV27 to TRBJ2-5, with D perhaps TRBD2 (5 bases). The CDR3 contains 15 residues. Per the germline V gene, CDR1 is MNHEY and CDR2 is SMNVEV (reference sequence). The V end lost 5 bases, the J end lost 3 bases, and 16 bases lay between the germline ends. The CDR3 DNA reads as TGTGCCAGCAGTAACCTGGGGATGCGGGAAGAGACCCAGTACTTC. The encoded protein is CASSNLGMREETQYF.

The chain links TRBV28 to TRBJ2-7, with 7 bases identical to TRBD1. The CDR3 consists of 13 residues. Trimming took 6 bases from V and 2 from J; bases not matched to a gene: 4. Germline CDR1 is MDHEN and CDR2 is SYDVKM. CDR3 bases: TGTGCCAGCAGGACAGGGATGACCTACGAGCAGTACTTC. Encoded protein: CASRTGMTYEQYF.

The chain recombines TRBV4-1 with TRBJ1-2; D is perhaps TRBD1 (6 bases). Germline assignment: CDR1 MGHRA and CDR2 YSYEKL. Between the trimmed V and J ends, which lost 0 bases and 2 bases, there was a span of 13 bases. There are 16 residues in the CDR3. In DNA, the CDR3 is TGCGCCAGCAGCCAAGAAGGTCGGGGGCTGAACTATGGCTACACCTTC. Translation gives CASSQEGRGLNYGYTF.

This sequence joins TRBV7-2 and TRBJ2-7; D may be TRBD1 or TRBD2 (5 bases each). Looked up from germline, CDR1 is SGHTA and CDR2 is FQGNSA. The V gene lost 3 bases and the J gene lost 0 bases, with 9 bases spanning the gap. CDR3 length: 14 amino acids. In nucleotides, the CDR3 is TGTGCCAGCAGCTTCCGGGACCTCTCCTACGAGCAGTACTTC. This translates into CASSFRDLSYEQYF.

This chain connects TRBV19 to TRBJ1-4; D perhaps matches TRBD1 (5 bases). Germline V gene lookup returns CDR1 LNHDA and CDR2 SQIVND (reference sequence). This CDR3 has 13 residues. Deletions cut 6 bases from V and 3 bases from J, with 8 bases between. The CDR3: CASRKQANEKLFF. For the CDR3, the DNA is TGTGCCAGTAGAAAACAGGCTAATGAAAAACTGTTTTTT.

The J gene is TRBJ1-6, the V gene TRBV9; maybe TRBD1 (5 bases). The germline gives CDR1 SGDLS, CDR2 YYNGEE. Trimming stripped 4 bases from V and 7 bases from J, with 12 bases between. The CDR3 runs to 14 residues. CDR3 region: CASSPRWGNSPLHF. In DNA, the CDR3 is TGTGCCAGCAGCCCCAGATGGGGGAATTCACCCCTCCACTTT.

The chain recombines TRBV4-1 with TRBJ2-7; TRBD2 matches at 14 bases. The CDR3 is 17 residues long. V was pared by 4 bases and J by 2 bases, with 7 bases of the junction left unmatched. Germline loops: CDR1 MGHRA, CDR2 YSYEKL. CDR3 nucleotide sequence: TGCGCCAGCAGCCCGTCGACTAGCGGGGGGGCAGCCTACGAGCAGTACTTC. This translates into CASSPSTSGGAAYEQYF.

This sequence joins TRBV2 and TRBJ1-5; a possible D gene is TRBD1 (6 bases). This CDR3 spans 14 amino acids. V was cut by 7 bases and J by 2 bases, with 12 bases left in between. The germline CDR1 and CDR2 sequences are SNHLY and FYNNEI. CDR3 sequence reads: CASTAGVGNQPQHF. CDR3 in DNA: TGTGCCAGCACAGCAGGGGTGGGCAATCAGCCCCAGCATTTT.

The V and J genes are TRBV18 and TRBJ1-5; D possibly corresponds to TRBD1 (5 bases). The germline CDR1 and CDR2 sequences are KGHSH and LQKENI. This CDR3 region has 16 residues. Trimming took 6 bases from V and 6 from J, leaving 21 bases between them. The chain's CDR3 is CASSPYGGRASQPQHF. The DNA of the CDR3 is TGTGCCAGCTCCCCCTACGGCGGCAGGGCGAGTCAGCCCCAGCATTTT.

In regard to this clone: At one boundary the junction diverges from the germline segment, which might be a read error. The rearrangement uses TRBV6-5 and TRBJ2-7; 7 bases line up with TRBD1. The CDR3 spans 13 residues. Germline V CDR1 and CDR2: MNHEY, SVGAGI. This chain's CDR3 is CASSMDRNYEQHF. The CDR3 DNA reads TGTGCCAGCAGTATGGACAGGAACTACGAGCAGCACTTC.

In its sample, this clone was seen a few times. The chain carries TRBV6-5 and TRBJ1-2, with a tentative D call TRBD1 (5 bases). The germline CDR1 and CDR2 sequences are MNHEY and SVGAGI. The CDR3 is 13 amino acids. Deletions cut 7 bases from V and 8 bases from J, with 17 bases between. CDR3 loop: CASKNQGAGGYTF. The CDR3 DNA reads as TGTGCCAGCAAGAATCAAGGGGCGGGAGGCTACACCTTC.

The CDR3 region is CASSPPNVNSGANVLTF. In DNA, the CDR3 is TGTGCCAGCTCACCACCGAATGTGAACTCTGGGGCCAACGTCCTGACTTTC. V gene TRBV18 combines with J gene TRBJ2-6; D unresolved. Germline V gene sequence: CDR1 KGHSH, CDR2 LQKENI. Deletions cut 0 bases from V and 0 bases from J, with 9 bases between. The CDR3 runs 17 residues.

In regard to this clone: The same CDR3 is also encoded by other DNA sequences in this sample. The chain has TRBV28 and TRBJ1-5; D is unresolved. The V end was cut by 6 bases, the J end by 0 bases, with 6 bases between. The CDR3 loop spans 13 amino acids. Germline V gives CDR1 MDHEN, CDR2 SYDVKM. This chain's CDR3 is CASRPDSNQPQHF. Here the CDR3 DNA reads TGTGCCAGCAGGCCTGATAGCAATCAGCCCCAGCATTTT.

The V gene is TRBV5-1, the J gene TRBJ1-1; maybe TRBD1 (6 bases). Per the germline V gene, CDR1 is SGHRS and CDR2 is YFSETQ. V was pared by 4 bases and J by 1 base, with 14 bases between. This CDR3 contains 15 residues. CDR3 in amino acids: CASSPSGTKNTEAFF. The CDR3 DNA is TGCGCCAGCAGCCCTTCCGGGACAAAGAACACTGAAGCTTTCTTT.

Worth noting for this clone: Other DNA sequences within the sample encode an identical CDR3. The gene calls are TRBV5-1 and TRBJ2-5; D call uncertain. In germline, CDR1 is SGHRS, CDR2 YFSETQ. This CDR3 region has 10 residues. The V and J ends lost 6 bases and 3 bases respectively, with 3 bases between them. This CDR3 is CASKEETQYF. The CDR3 DNA reads TGCGCCAGCAAGGAAGAGACCCAGTACTTC.

This chain uses TRBV28 with TRBJ2-5; 15 bases agree with TRBD2. Germline-derived CDR1 and CDR2 are MDHEN and SYDVKM. Losses at the gene ends were 5 bases for V and 2 bases for J; bases not matched to a gene: 3. This CDR3 is built from 16 residues. The CDR3 loop reads CASSRGLAGGQETQYF. DNA for the CDR3: TGTGCCAGCAGTCGCGGACTAGCGGGGGGGCAAGAGACCCAGTACTTC.

The chain joins TRBV2 to TRBJ2-7; D uncertain. V was pared by 2 bases and J by 1 base, with 12 bases between. From germline, CDR1 is SNHLY and CDR2 FYNNEI. The CDR3 runs to 15 residues. The CDR3 nucleotides read TGTGCCAGCAGTGAACATCTTTGGCGGTCCTACGAGCAGTACTTC. This translates into CASSEHLWRSYEQYF. Full variable domain (missing parts from reference TRBV2 and TRBJ2-7): EPEVTQTPSHQVTQMGQEVILRCVPISNHLYFYWYRQILGQKVEFLVSFYNNEISEKSEIFDDQFSVERPDGSNFTLKIRSTKLEDSAMYFCASSEHLWRSYEQYFGPGTRLTVT.

The rearrangement uses TRBV4-1 and TRBJ2-5, with D possibly TRBD2 on 6 matching bases. The CDR3 sequence is 13 residues long. Per the germline V gene, CDR1 is MGHRA and CDR2 is YSYEKL. The V and J ends lost 4 bases and 5 bases respectively, with 11 bases between them. CDR3 residues: CASSRGGLETQYF. The CDR3 bases are TGCGCCAGCAGCCGTGGGGGGTTGGAGACCCAGTACTTC.

The chain employs TRBV14 and TRBJ2-1; perhaps TRBD2 as D (6 bases). CDR3 length: 14 amino acids. Trimming cost V 1 base and J 9 bases, with 13 bases left between them. Germline V gene data show CDR1 as SGHDN and CDR2 as FVKESK. CDR3 DNA: TGTGCCAGCAGCCAAGTCGGGACTTGGCGTGAGCAGTTCTTC. This sequence encodes CASSQVGTWREQFF.

CDR3 sequence (DNA): TGCGCCAGCAGCTTGGCCCAGGGGACCTACACTGAAGCTTTCTTT. As protein: CASSLAQGTYTEAFF. The chain carries TRBV5-1 and TRBJ1-1; D possibly corresponds to TRBD1 (6 bases). This CDR3 region has 15 residues. The V gene lost 0 bases and the J gene lost 3 bases, with 12 bases spanning the gap. Germline CDR1 and CDR2: SGHRS and YFSETQ.

This chain joins TRBV5-4 and TRBJ2-1, with D unclear. Trimming pared 3 bases from V and 1 base from J, leaving 14 bases between. The CDR3 runs 16 residues. Germline V gene data show CDR1 as SGHNT and CDR2 as YYREEE (reference sequence). CDR3 sequence: CASSSEPGGSYNEQFF. CDR3 DNA sequence: TGTGCCAGCAGCTCCGAACCCGGTGGGTCCTACAATGAGCAGTTCTTC. The whole variable domain, filled in from reference TRBV5-4 and TRBJ2-1, reads ETGVTQSPTHLIKTRGQQVTLRCSSQSGHNTVSWYQQALGQGPQFIFQYYREEENGRGNFPPRFSGLQFPNYSSELNVNALELDDSALYLCASSSEPGGSYNEQFFGPGTRLTVL.

This chain links TRBV7-3 with TRBJ2-5, with 10 bases aligning to TRBD1. After removal of 5 bases from V and 5 bases from J, the junction contained 14 bases not matched to a gene. This CDR3 has 17 residues. Germline lookup yields CDR1 SGHTA and CDR2 FQGTGA. CDR3 loop: CASSPGQGLPQWETQYF. The CDR3, as DNA: TGTGCCAGCAGCCCGGGACAGGGGTTACCCCAATGGGAGACCCAGTACTTC.

The J gene is TRBJ2-2, the V gene TRBV5-1; 8 bases map to TRBD1. The V segment lost 0 bases and the J segment 9 bases; nucleotides outside the gene matches: 22. The germline gives CDR1 SGHRS, CDR2 YFSETQ. CDR3 length: 20 amino acids. DNA for the CDR3: TGCGCCAGCAGCTTGGAAGGCGGCAGGGGGCGCGTAGGTATCGACCGGGAGCTGTTTTTT. It specifies CASSLEGGRGRVGIDRELFF. Combining the CDR3 with reference TRBV5-1 and TRBJ2-2 gives the whole variable domain KAGVTQTPRYLIKTRGQQVTLSCSPISGHRSVSWYQQTPGQGLQFLFEYFSETQRNKGNFPGRFSGRQFSNSRSEMNVSTLELGDSALYLCASSLEGGRGRVGIDRELFFGEGSRLTVL.

This clone was seen once. An end of the junction differs from the germline gene, which may be a read error. The chain has TRBV6-1 and TRBJ1-5; D perhaps matches TRBD1 (6 bases). The CDR3 has 13 residues. Germline values: CDR1 MNHNS, CDR2 SASEGT. This chain's CDR3 is CASTRTVDQSQHF. The DNA of the CDR3 is TGTGCCAGCACTCGGACAGTTGATCAGTCCCAGCATTTT.

The J gene is TRBJ2-1, the V gene TRBV7-9, with unresolved D. Germline lookup yields CDR1 SEHNR and CDR2 FQNEAQ (reference sequence). CDR3 length: 15 residues. The V and J ends lost 5 bases and 0 bases respectively, with 11 bases between them. Written as DNA, the CDR3 is TGTGCCAGCAGCCAACTTCGCAGCTCCTACAATGAGCAGTTCTTC. Protein: CASSQLRSSYNEQFF.

The rearrangement links TRBV20-1 to TRBJ1-2; unclear D gene. The CDR3 sequence is 11 residues long. V lost 3 bases and J lost 7, with 9 bases in between. Germline V CDR1 and CDR2: DFQATT, SNEGSKA (reference sequence). The CDR3 DNA follows: TGCAGTGCTAGCCGCACCGGTGGCTACACCTTC. Protein product: CSASRTGGYTF.

This clone was seen only once. The chain is built from TRBV27 and TRBJ2-7, with D possibly being TRBD2 (6 bases). This CDR3 region has 12 residues. CDR1 MNHEY and CDR2 SMNVEV come from the germline V gene (reference sequence). V lost 8 bases and J 4 bases, leaving 12 bases between the germline ends. This CDR3 reads CASSRGGYEQYF. The CDR3 DNA sequence: TGTGCCAGCTCCCGGGGAGGTTACGAGCAGTACTTC.

This clone showed up just once. The J gene is TRBJ2-3, the V gene TRBV2; D may be TRBD1 or TRBD2 (5 bases each). The CDR3 is made up of 18 amino acids. Germline V gene sequence: CDR1 SNHLY, CDR2 FYNNEI. V was pared by 2 bases and J by 2 bases, with 20 bases between. The CDR3 is CASSEQGVYELSTDTQYF. CDR3 coding DNA: TGTGCCAGCAGTGAACAGGGAGTTTACGAGCTCTCCACAGATACGCAGTATTTT.